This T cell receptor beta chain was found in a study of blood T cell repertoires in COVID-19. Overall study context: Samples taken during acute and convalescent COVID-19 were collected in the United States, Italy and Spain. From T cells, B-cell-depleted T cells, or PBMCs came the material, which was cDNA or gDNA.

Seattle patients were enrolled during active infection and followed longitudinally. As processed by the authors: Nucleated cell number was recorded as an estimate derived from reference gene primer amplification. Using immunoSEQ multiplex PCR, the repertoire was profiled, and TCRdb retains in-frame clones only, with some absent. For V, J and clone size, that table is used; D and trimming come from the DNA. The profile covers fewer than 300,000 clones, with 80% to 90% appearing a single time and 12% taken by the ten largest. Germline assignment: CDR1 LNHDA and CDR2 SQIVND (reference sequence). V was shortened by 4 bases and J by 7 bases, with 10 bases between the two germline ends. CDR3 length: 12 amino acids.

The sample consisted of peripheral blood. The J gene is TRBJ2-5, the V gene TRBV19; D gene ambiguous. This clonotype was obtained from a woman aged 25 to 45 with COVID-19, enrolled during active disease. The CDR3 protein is CASSSGVWTQYF. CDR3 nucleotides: TGTGCCAGTAGTAGTGGAGTTTGGACCCAGTACTTC.